The source of this T cell receptor (beta chain) is a study of cytomegalovirus exposure and HLA in healthy donors. Study-level points and caveats: Cytomegalovirus association was listed for 164 TCR beta chains. Later genetic work tied a missense DCLRE1C variant to beta-chain V and J trimming.

Turning to this clone: The antigen remains undetermined.

Germline V gives CDR1 LNHDA, CDR2 SQIVND (reference sequence). V trimming: 5 bases; J trimming: 3 bases; junction bases outside the gene matches: 7. The length of the CDR3 is 15 residues. Healthy individuals who donated bone marrow served as the donors. Primers for the PCR totalled 60 Vbeta and 13 Jbeta. Authors' data handling: In a later analysis, the count reached approximately 80 million unique TCR beta chains, with about 12 million shared. The method was immunoSEQ multiplex PCR; TCRdb's version includes in-frame clones alone and lacks a portion of them. That table supplies the V and J calls and clone size; D and trimming were determined from the DNA. The listing contains roughly 110,000 clones.

Sequencing was done on a sample of PBMCs. This chain joins TRBV19 and TRBJ2-7; 10 positions agree with TRBD1. The sequence was collected from a man aged 25 to 40 in good health and CMV-seronegative. The CDR3 region is CASSSSRTGGYEQYF. CDR3 bases: TGTGCCAGTAGTTCATCCAGGACAGGGGGCTACGAGCAGTACTTC.